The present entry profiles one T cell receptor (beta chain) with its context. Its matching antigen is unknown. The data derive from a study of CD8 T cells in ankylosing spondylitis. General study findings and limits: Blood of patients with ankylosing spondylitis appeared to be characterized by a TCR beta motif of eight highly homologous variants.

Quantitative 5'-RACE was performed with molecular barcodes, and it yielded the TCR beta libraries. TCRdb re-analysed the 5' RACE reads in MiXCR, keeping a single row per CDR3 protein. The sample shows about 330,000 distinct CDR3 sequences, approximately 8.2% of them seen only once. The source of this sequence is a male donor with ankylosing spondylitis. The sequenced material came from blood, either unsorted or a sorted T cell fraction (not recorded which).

The CDR3 loop is CSVEKPGGVGGANVLTF. In DNA form, the CDR3 reads TGCAGCGTTGAGAAACCAGGGGGTGTGGGAGGGGCCAACGTCCTGACTTTC. The rearrangement links TRBV29-1 to TRBJ2-6, with TRBD1 matching over 7 bases. V dropped 3 bases and J dropped 4; count of bases not matched to a gene: 12. Germline lookup yields CDR1 SQVTM and CDR2 ANQGSEA. This CDR3 is built from 17 residues. Full variable domain (rest looked up from reference TRBV29-1 and TRBJ2-6): SAVISQKPSRDICQRGTSLTIQCQVDSQVTMMFWYRQQPGQSLTLIATANQGSEATYESGFVIDKFPISRPNLTFSTLTVSNMSPEDSSIYLCSVEKPGGVGGANVLTFGAGSRLTVL.